A selection of T cell receptor beta chains follows, all from one sample in a study of blood T cell repertoires in COVID-19. Only in-frame clones appear in the TCRdb table, and some are missing; sequencing was by immunoSEQ multiplex PCR. The repertoire includes tens of thousands of clones, about nine tenths of them detected once, and about a quarter sits in the top ten. Sample: peripheral blood. These receptors all stem from a woman of 80 years or more in a cohort sampled during active or convalescent COVID-19. CDR3s include the opening cysteine and the closing phenylalanine or tryptophan. D genes are given only for firm matches. A row's size may be missing; if present it is once, few, many or a size class.

D gene: NA; clone size: NA; J gene: TRBJ1-3; V gene: TRBV7-9; CDR3 DNA: TGTGCCAGCAGTGGTTTGGCGGGCCGACTTTCTGGAAACACCATATATTTT; CDR3 protein: CASSGLAGRLSGNTIYF
D gene: TRBD2; clone size: NA; J gene: TRBJ2-7; V gene: TRBV4-1; CDR3 DNA: TGCGCCAGCAGCCAAGAAGGACTAGCGGCCTACGAGCAGTACTTC; CDR3 protein: CASSQEGLAAYEQYF
D gene: NA; clone size: NA; J gene: TRBJ2-7; V gene: TRBV11-3; CDR3 DNA: TGTGCCAGCAGCCAAACAGGGTCAGTATCCTACGAGCAGTACTTC; CDR3 protein: CASSQTGSVSYEQYF
D gene: TRBD1; clone size: NA; J gene: TRBJ2-7; V gene: TRBV7-9; CDR3 DNA: TGTGCCAGCAGCTTAATGGGACAGGGGGGCGAGCAGTACTTC; CDR3 protein: CASSLMGQGGEQYF
D gene: TRBD1; clone size: NA; J gene: TRBJ2-7; V gene: TRBV11-2; CDR3 DNA: TGTGCCAGCACCAAACCGGGGGGACAGGGTATAGAAGAGCAGTACTTC; CDR3 protein: CASTKPGGQGIEEQYF
D gene: TRBD1; clone size: few; J gene: TRBJ2-5; V gene: TRBV19; CDR3 DNA: TGTGCCAGTAGTAGTCTGGGGACAGGGGTCGAAGAGACCCAGTACTTC; CDR3 protein: CASSSLGTGVEETQYF
D gene: TRBD1; clone size: few; J gene: TRBJ1-5; V gene: TRBV15; CDR3 DNA: TGTGCCACCAGCAGAGATCGTCACAGGGGGAATCAGCCCCAGCATTTT; CDR3 protein: CATSRDRHRGNQPQHF
D gene: TRBD1; clone size: NA; J gene: TRBJ1-1; V gene: TRBV11-3; CDR3 DNA: TGTGCCAGCAGCTTAGATACCCGACAGGGTAGTTCGGCTTTCTTT; CDR3 protein: CASSLDTRQGSSAFF
D gene: NA; clone size: NA; J gene: TRBJ2-3; V gene: TRBV10-1; CDR3 DNA: TGCGCCAGGGCCCTATTGCAGGGCACAGATACGCAGTATTTT; CDR3 protein: CARALLQGTDTQYF
D gene: NA; clone size: NA; J gene: TRBJ2-5; V gene: TRBV4-1; CDR3 DNA: TGCGCCAGCAGCCATGCGAGAGAAGAGACCCAGTACTTC; CDR3 protein: CASSHAREETQYF
D gene: TRBD1; clone size: NA; J gene: TRBJ1-2; V gene: TRBV19; CDR3 DNA: TGTGCCAGTAGGGCAGGGGGCGCTTTTGGCTACACCTTC; CDR3 protein: CASRAGGAFGYTF
D gene: TRBD2; clone size: NA; J gene: TRBJ2-3; V gene: TRBV5-8; CDR3 DNA: TGTGCCAGCAGGGATCGGGGGGGGTGGGCAGATACGCAGTATTTT; CDR3 protein: CASRDRGGWADTQYF
D gene: NA; clone size: NA; J gene: TRBJ1-1; V gene: TRBV24-1; CDR3 DNA: TGTGCCACCAGTGATTTCCGCGGGGGTGAAGCTTTCTTT; CDR3 protein: CATSDFRGGEAFF
D gene: TRBD1; clone size: NA; J gene: TRBJ1-2; V gene: TRBV11-2; CDR3 DNA: TGTGCCAGCAGCTCGACAGGGCCGCCCTATGGCTACACCTTC; CDR3 protein: CASSSTGPPYGYTF
D gene: NA; clone size: NA; J gene: TRBJ1-6; V gene: TRBV5-4; CDR3 DNA: TGTGCCAGCAGCCCTCAAGGGGCACCCTATAATTCACCCCTCCACTTT; CDR3 protein: CASSPQGAPYNSPLHF
D gene: NA; clone size: NA; J gene: TRBJ2-7; V gene: TRBV10-1; CDR3 DNA: TGCGCCAGCAGTGGGTCAACCGGGACGGGAGCCTACGAGCAGTACTTC; CDR3 protein: CASSGSTGTGAYEQYF
D gene: NA; clone size: NA; J gene: TRBJ1-2; V gene: TRBV2; CDR3 DNA: TGTGCCAGCAGTGGCCGCGAAACCTCAGGCTACACCTTC; CDR3 protein: CASSGRETSGYTF
D gene: NA; clone size: NA; J gene: TRBJ2-3; V gene: TRBV20-1; CDR3 DNA: TGCAGTGCTAGTAGCAGGGCCTTTAGCACAGATACGCAGTATTTT; CDR3 protein: CSASSRAFSTDTQYF
D gene: TRBD1; clone size: NA; J gene: TRBJ2-7; V gene: TRBV5-4; CDR3 DNA: TGTGCCAGCAGCTACCGGGACAGATTAGGGGAGCAGTACTTC; CDR3 protein: CASSYRDRLGEQYF
D gene: NA; clone size: NA; J gene: TRBJ2-3; V gene: TRBV9; CDR3 DNA: TGTGCCAGCAGCGTAGAGAGGACAGTTCGAGATACGCAGTATTTT; CDR3 protein: CASSVERTVRDTQYF
D gene: NA; clone size: NA; J gene: TRBJ2-2; V gene: TRBV11-2; CDR3 DNA: TGTGCCAGCAGCTTATTTACGGGGGGCCTAATCGGGGAGCTGTTTTTT; CDR3 protein: CASSLFTGGLIGELFF
D gene: TRBD1; clone size: NA; J gene: TRBJ2-3; V gene: TRBV19; CDR3 DNA: TGTGCCAGTAGTATAGGACAGGGGGCAGATACGCAGTATTTT; CDR3 protein: CASSIGQGADTQYF
D gene: NA; clone size: NA; J gene: TRBJ2-7; V gene: TRBV6-1; CDR3 DNA: TGTGCCAGCAGTGAACTCAGAACCTACGAGCAGTACTTC; CDR3 protein: CASSELRTYEQYF
D gene: NA; clone size: NA; J gene: TRBJ2-3; V gene: TRBV5-1; CDR3 DNA: TGCGCCAGCAGCGCGAGGATTAGCACAGATACGCAGTATTTT; CDR3 protein: CASSARISTDTQYF
D gene: NA; clone size: NA; J gene: TRBJ1-3; V gene: TRBV7-8; CDR3 DNA: TGTGCCAGCAGCCCAGGAGGCCTCTCTGGAAACACCATATATTTT; CDR3 protein: CASSPGGLSGNTIYF
D gene: TRBD1; clone size: NA; J gene: TRBJ1-5; V gene: TRBV2; CDR3 DNA: TGTGCCAGCTCGGACAGGGGAGTGGGTCAGCCCCAGCATTTT; CDR3 protein: CASSDRGVGQPQHF
D gene: NA; clone size: NA; J gene: TRBJ1-4; V gene: TRBV19; CDR3 DNA: TGTGCCAGTACCTTTGCAACTAATGAAAAACTGTTTTTT; CDR3 protein: CASTFATNEKLFF
D gene: NA; clone size: NA; J gene: TRBJ1-1; V gene: TRBV2; CDR3 DNA: TGTGCCAGCACCAGTCAGGGGAACACTGAAGCTTTCTTT; CDR3 protein: CASTSQGNTEAFF
D gene: NA; clone size: NA; J gene: TRBJ1-1; V gene: TRBV30; CDR3 DNA: TGTGCCTGGAGAGGGTCAGGGTGGGACACTGAAGCTTTCTTT; CDR3 protein: CAWRGSGWDTEAFF
D gene: TRBD2; clone size: NA; J gene: TRBJ2-5; V gene: TRBV6-1; CDR3 DNA: TGTGCCAGCAGTGAATGGCCCCCACTAGCGGCGGTTGGTGTCGGAGAGACCCAGTACTTC; CDR3 protein: CASSEWPPLAAVGVGETQYF
D gene: NA; clone size: NA; J gene: TRBJ2-1; V gene: TRBV27; CDR3 DNA: TGTGCCAGCACCTCTCTGGCGGGCCACTCCTACAATGAGCAGTTCTTC; CDR3 protein: CASTSLAGHSYNEQFF
D gene: NA; clone size: NA; J gene: TRBJ1-6; V gene: TRBV10-3; CDR3 DNA: TGTGCCATCAGGACTGATTATTCACCCCTCCACTTT; CDR3 protein: CAIRTDYSPLHF
D gene: TRBD2; clone size: NA; J gene: TRBJ2-7; V gene: TRBV6-5; CDR3 DNA: TGTGCCAGCAGTTTGACTAGCGGGCAGCCCTACGAGCAGTACTTC; CDR3 protein: CASSLTSGQPYEQYF
D gene: TRBD1; clone size: NA; J gene: TRBJ1-1; V gene: TRBV29-1; CDR3 DNA: TGCAGCGTTGACCGAGGACAGGGCGAGAACACTGAAGCTTTCTTT; CDR3 protein: CSVDRGQGENTEAFF
D gene: NA; clone size: NA; J gene: TRBJ2-7; V gene: TRBV4-1; CDR3 DNA: TGCGCCAGCAGCCCCGTTTCTATGAGCCCCTACGAGCAGTACTTC; CDR3 protein: CASSPVSMSPYEQYF
D gene: TRBD1; clone size: NA; J gene: TRBJ1-5; V gene: TRBV2; CDR3 DNA: TGTGCCAGCATACAGGGGTTGGGTCAGCCCCAGCATTTT; CDR3 protein: CASIQGLGQPQHF
D gene: NA; clone size: NA; J gene: TRBJ1-4; V gene: TRBV5-1; CDR3 DNA: TGCGCCAGCAGCTTGGGTTGGAGGGCGATGGAAAAACTGTTTTTT; CDR3 protein: CASSLGWRAMEKLFF
D gene: TRBD2; clone size: once; J gene: TRBJ2-3; V gene: TRBV4-3; CDR3 DNA: TGCGCCAGCAGCCAAGGGGCCCCCCCACCAGCGGGGTCACGCACAGATACGCAGTATTTT; CDR3 protein: CASSQGAPPPAGSRTDTQYF
D gene: TRBD2; clone size: NA; J gene: TRBJ2-7; V gene: TRBV10-2; CDR3 DNA: TGCGCCAGCAGGCTAGCGGGAGGGCCTGTGGAGCAGTACTTC; CDR3 protein: CASRLAGGPVEQYF
D gene: TRBD2; clone size: NA; J gene: TRBJ2-1; V gene: TRBV5-1; CDR3 DNA: TGCGCCTCTGGTCCAGCGGGAACCTACAATGAGCAGTTCTTC; CDR3 protein: CASGPAGTYNEQFF
D gene: TRBD2; clone size: once; J gene: TRBJ2-5; V gene: TRBV9; CDR3 DNA: TGTGCCAGCAGCTTTGGACTAGCGGGAGTAGAGACCCAGTACTTC; CDR3 protein: CASSFGLAGVETQYF
D gene: NA; clone size: once; J gene: TRBJ1-3; V gene: TRBV9; CDR3 DNA: TGTGCCAGCAGCCCGAACCCGGGACTGATCTCTGGAAACACCATATATTTT; CDR3 protein: CASSPNPGLISGNTIYF
D gene: TRBD1; clone size: few; J gene: TRBJ1-1; V gene: TRBV9; CDR3 DNA: TGTGCCAGCAGCGTAGGGGACAGGTACACTGAAGCTTTCTTT; CDR3 protein: CASSVGDRYTEAFF
D gene: NA; clone size: NA; J gene: TRBJ1-6; V gene: TRBV2; CDR3 DNA: TGTGCGAGCGCTTCCCTGGGGAGCTCCTATAATTCACCCCTCCACTTT; CDR3 protein: CASASLGSSYNSPLHF
D gene: TRBD2; clone size: NA; J gene: TRBJ2-7; V gene: TRBV6-6; CDR3 DNA: TGTGCCAGCAGTTCACGGACTAGCGGCTACGAGCAGTACTTC; CDR3 protein: CASSSRTSGYEQYF
D gene: TRBD1; clone size: NA; J gene: TRBJ1-6; V gene: TRBV3-1/TRBV3-2; CDR3 DNA: TGTGCCAGCAGCCCTCGGACAGGGGGGGATTCACCCCTCCACTTT; CDR3 protein: CASSPRTGGDSPLHF
D gene: NA; clone size: NA; J gene: TRBJ2-2; V gene: TRBV27; CDR3 DNA: TGTGCCAGCAGTCCCAGGGGGGCAATCGGGGAGCTGTTTTTT; CDR3 protein: CASSPRGAIGELFF